The rows below give T cell receptor beta chains drawn from one sample of a study of cytomegalovirus exposure and HLA in healthy donors. The protocol was immunoSEQ multiplex PCR, while the TCRdb copy is restricted to in-frame clones and leaves out a portion. This sample has about 99,000 clones, with approximately 80% found just once. Input material: PBMCs. The receptors originated from a woman under 30 in good health and CMV-seropositive. CDR3s include the opening cysteine and the closing phenylalanine or tryptophan. Fields, in order: V gene, J gene, D gene, CDR3 length, clone size, CDR3 protein, CDR3 DNA. The D gene is left open where the match is weak. Size is stated for part of the rows, as once, few or many counts, or as a class when the clone is expanded.

TRBV28,TRBJ1-1,-,11,-,CASSFWGPAFF,TGTGCCAGCAGTTTTTGGGGGCCAGCTTTCTTT
TRBV4-2,TRBJ2-2,TRBD1,13,-,CASSPQGAGELFF,TGTGCCAGCAGCCCTCAGGGGGCCGGGGAGCTGTTTTTT
TRBV19,TRBJ2-4,TRBD1,14,few,CASSIDWTGNIQYF,TGTGCCAGTAGTATAGACTGGACAGGGAACATTCAGTACTTC
TRBV5-1,TRBJ2-1,TRBD2,15,few,CASSSGTSGMNEQFF,TGCGCCAGCAGCTCTGGGACTAGCGGGATGAATGAGCAGTTCTTC
TRBV30,TRBJ1-4,TRBD1,16,-,CAWSVRGRSANEKLFF,TGTGCCTGGAGTGTCAGGGGGCGGAGTGCTAATGAAAAACTGTTTTTT
TRBV5-1,TRBJ1-6,TRBD1,16,-,CASSVTGGTLYSPLHF,TGCGCCAGCAGCGTGACAGGGGGTACTTTGTATTCACCCCTCCACTTT
TRBV4-2,TRBJ2-7,-,14,-,CASSQEPGGGEQYF,TGTGCCAGCAGCCAAGAGCCGGGGGGCGGCGAGCAGTACTTC
TRBV19,TRBJ2-3,-,13,-,CASSIVLADTQYF,TGTGCCAGTAGTATAGTACTAGCTGATACGCAGTATTTT
TRBV9,TRBJ2-1,TRBD2,16,-,CASSESGLAGANEQFF,TGTGCCAGCAGCGAGTCCGGACTAGCGGGAGCTAATGAGCAGTTCTTC
TRBV28,TRBJ2-1,TRBD2,14,-,CASSYAGVYNEQFF,TGTGCCAGCAGTTACGCGGGAGTCTACAATGAGCAGTTCTTC
TRBV5-8,TRBJ2-3,-,13,few,CASSFTITDTQYF,TGTGCCAGCAGCTTTACTATCACAGATACGCAGTATTTT
TRBV28,TRBJ2-3,TRBD1,17,once,CASSSPLGQGKADTQYF,TGTGCCAGCAGTTCCCCCCTGGGACAGGGCAAAGCAGATACGCAGTATTTT
TRBV5-1,TRBJ2-1,TRBD2,16,-,CASSLMAGGGSNEQFF,TGCGCCAGCAGCTTGATGGCGGGAGGCGGGAGCAATGAGCAGTTCTTC
TRBV30,TRBJ2-7,-,14,-,CAWSRALSPYEQYF,TGTGCCTGGAGTAGAGCCCTTTCCCCTTACGAGCAGTACTTC
TRBV12-5,TRBJ2-1,-,14,-,CASGLGAVDNEQFF,TGTGCTAGTGGTTTGGGGGCAGTAGACAATGAGCAGTTCTTC
TRBV19,TRBJ1-1,TRBD1,15,-,CATLQIFEGQPEAFF,TGTGCCACCCTACAAATCTTCGAGGGACAGCCTGAAGCTTTCTTT
TRBV5-1,TRBJ2-5,TRBD2,16,-,CASSLGASGGRETQYF,TGCGCCAGCAGCTTGGGAGCATCGGGAGGTAGGGAGACCCAGTACTTC
TRBV4-1,TRBJ1-3,TRBD1,15,-,CASSPGTASGNTIYF,TGCGCCAGCAGCCCCGGGACAGCCTCTGGAAACACCATATATTTT
TRBV7-9,TRBJ2-3,TRBD2,15,-,CASSSGLAGSDTQYF,TGTGCCAGCAGCTCGGGACTAGCGGGTTCAGATACGCAGTATTTT
TRBV4-1,TRBJ2-3,-,17,-,CASSQSQVRRRTDTQYF,TGCGCCAGCAGCCAGAGCCAGGTCCGCCGGAGGACAGATACGCAGTATTTT
TRBV30,TRBJ2-2,TRBD2,17,-,CAWTRPRGGRNTGELFF,TGTGCCTGGACCCGCCCCCGGGGGGGGAGGAACACCGGGGAGCTGTTTTTT
TRBV2,TRBJ1-1,TRBD1,14,-,CASRLTGANTEAFF,TGTGCCAGCAGATTAACAGGGGCGAACACTGAAGCTTTCTTT
TRBV4-2,TRBJ1-4,TRBD1,16,-,CASSQETTGGREKLFF,TGTGCCAGCAGCCAAGAGACGACAGGGGGTAGAGAAAAACTGTTTTTT
TRBV11-2,TRBJ2-1,TRBD2,19,-,CASSLVPETSGRAYNEQFF,TGTGCCAGCAGCTTAGTCCCCGAGACTAGCGGGAGGGCCTACAATGAGCAGTTCTTC
TRBV11-2,TRBJ2-6,-,16,few,CASSSPEVAGANVLTF,TGTGCCAGCAGCTCGCCTGAGGTGGCTGGGGCCAACGTCCTGACTTTC
TRBV6-1,TRBJ1-4,TRBD1,16,-,CASSVPTGLANEKLFF,TGTGCCAGCAGTGTCCCGACAGGGCTGGCTAATGAAAAACTGTTTTTT
TRBV30,TRBJ2-7,-,17,once,CAWPRVAVFRSSYEQYF,TGTGCCTGGCCGAGGGTAGCGGTCTTTCGAAGCTCCTACGAGCAGTACTTC
TRBV6-1,TRBJ1-2,TRBD1,14,-,CASSWDRVGDGYTF,TGTGCCAGCAGTTGGGACAGGGTAGGGGATGGCTACACCTTC
TRBV7-2,TRBJ2-7,-,14,-,CASSLDGGPYEQYF,TGTGCCAGCAGCTTAGATGGGGGCCCCTACGAGCAGTACTTC
TRBV5-1,TRBJ2-5,-,15,few,CASSPEGALGETQYF,TGCGCCAGCAGCCCCGAAGGGGCGTTGGGGGAGACCCAGTACTTC
TRBV6-6,TRBJ1-2,-,13,-,CASSYRTDYGYTF,TGTGCCAGCAGTTACCGGACAGACTATGGCTACACCTTC
TRBV5-4,TRBJ1-2,-,14,-,CASSSPSVNYGYTF,TGTGCCAGCAGCTCCCCGTCCGTCAACTATGGCTACACCTTC
TRBV5-6,TRBJ2-2,TRBD1,16,-,CASSSSDRGRTGELFF,TGTGCCAGCAGCTCCAGCGACAGGGGAAGGACCGGGGAGCTGTTTTTT
TRBV7-9,TRBJ2-3,-,15,-,CASSWDSPRTDTQYF,TGTGCCAGCAGCTGGGACTCGCCACGCACAGATACGCAGTATTTT
TRBV9,TRBJ2-2,-,14,-,CASSVGTSPGELFF,TGTGCCAGCAGCGTAGGCACTAGCCCCGGGGAGCTGTTTTTT
TRBV5-1,TRBJ1-5,-,15,-,CASSLVPGTNQPQHF,TGCGCCAGCAGCTTGGTGCCGGGAACAAATCAGCCCCAGCATTTT
TRBV27,TRBJ1-5,TRBD1,14,few,CASSHGQGIQPQHF,TGTGCCAGCAGTCACGGACAGGGGATTCAGCCCCAGCATTTT
TRBV6-5,TRBJ1-2,-,13,-,CASSYSERYGYPF,TGTGCCAGCAGTTACTCGGAGCGTTATGGCTACCCCTTC
TRBV10-2,TRBJ1-4,TRBD1,17,-,CATTPGQGALSQKKLFF,TGCGCCACCACTCCGGGACAGGGGGCGCTCTCGCAAAAAAAACTGTTTTTT
TRBV7-3,TRBJ2-1,-,16,-,CASSLAGQGIGNEQFF,TGTGCCAGCAGCTTGGCCGGCCAGGGCATCGGCAATGAGCAGTTCTTC
TRBV7-3,TRBJ2-7,-,14,-,CASSLENRADEQYF,TGTGCCAGCAGCTTAGAAAACAGGGCGGACGAGCAGTACTTC
TRBV29-1,TRBJ2-1,TRBD2,18,-,CSVEGGTSGTKGYNEQFF,TGCAGCGTTGAAGGGGGGACTAGCGGGACCAAGGGATACAATGAGCAGTTCTTC
TRBV7-8,TRBJ1-1,-,14,few,CASSFPGANTEAFF,TGTGCCAGCAGCTTCCCAGGGGCGAACACTGAAGCTTTCTTT
TRBV10-2,TRBJ2-5,-,14,few,CASSMAAAKETQYF,TGCGCCAGCAGTATGGCCGCGGCAAAAGAGACCCAGTACTTC
TRBV13,TRBJ2-7,-,15,-,CASSLPQGSSYEQYF,TGTGCCAGCAGCTTACCACAGGGAAGCTCCTACGAGCAGTACTTC
TRBV7-3,TRBJ2-7,TRBD1,13,-,CASSTGTGNEQYF,TGTGCCAGCAGCACCGGGACAGGGAACGAGCAGTACTTC
TRBV5-1,TRBJ1-1,-,13,-,CASSFARDTEAFF,TGCGCCAGCAGCTTTGCCCGGGACACTGAAGCTTTCTTT
TRBV10-3,TRBJ1-2,-,13,-,CATFETGAYGYTF,TGTGCCACCTTTGAGACAGGCGCCTATGGCTACACCTTC
TRBV19,TRBJ2-3,TRBD2,16,once,CASRKRDPPPKDTQYF,TGTGCCAGTAGAAAGCGGGACCCGCCACCCAAAGATACGCAGTATTTT
TRBV6-1,TRBJ2-7,TRBD2,15,-,CASSVPLAGVGEQYF,TGTGCCAGCAGTGTGCCCCTAGCGGGAGTTGGCGAGCAGTACTTC
TRBV18,TRBJ2-7,TRBD2,15,few,CASSPPGLGDYEQYF,TGTGCCAGCTCACCACCGGGACTAGGTGACTACGAGCAGTACTTC
TRBV5-3,TRBJ1-5,TRBD1,16,few,CARSATGSGEFQPQHF,TGTGCCAGAAGCGCGACAGGGTCCGGCGAATTTCAGCCCCAGCATTTT
TRBV13,TRBJ2-7,TRBD2,14,-,CASSSGTSGYEQYF,TGTGCCAGCAGCTCCGGGACTAGCGGCTACGAGCAGTACTTC
TRBV21-1,TRBJ1-5,-,12,-,CASSKERRPQHF,TGTGCCAGCAGCAAAGAACGGAGGCCCCAGCATTTT
TRBV5-6,TRBJ2-3,TRBD2,19,-,CASSLDGRTSGASTDTQYF,TGTGCCAGCAGCCTCGACGGACGGACTAGCGGAGCTAGCACAGATACGCAGTATTTT
TRBV4-2,TRBJ2-3,TRBD1,17,few,CASSQESGGTRTDTQYF,TGTGCCAGCAGCCAAGAATCAGGGGGAACACGCACAGATACGCAGTATTTT
TRBV5-4,TRBJ2-7,-,13,-,CASSLGSSYEQYF,TGTGCCAGCAGCTTGGGTAGCTCCTACGAGCAGTACTTC
TRBV9,TRBJ2-1,-,15,-,CASSVAGAPGNEQFF,TGTGCCAGCAGCGTAGCGGGAGCCCCCGGCAATGAGCAGTTCTTC
TRBV4-2,TRBJ2-7,-,17,few,CASSQWAQGADSYEQYF,TGTGCCAGCAGCCAATGGGCGCAGGGTGCTGACTCCTACGAGCAGTACTTC